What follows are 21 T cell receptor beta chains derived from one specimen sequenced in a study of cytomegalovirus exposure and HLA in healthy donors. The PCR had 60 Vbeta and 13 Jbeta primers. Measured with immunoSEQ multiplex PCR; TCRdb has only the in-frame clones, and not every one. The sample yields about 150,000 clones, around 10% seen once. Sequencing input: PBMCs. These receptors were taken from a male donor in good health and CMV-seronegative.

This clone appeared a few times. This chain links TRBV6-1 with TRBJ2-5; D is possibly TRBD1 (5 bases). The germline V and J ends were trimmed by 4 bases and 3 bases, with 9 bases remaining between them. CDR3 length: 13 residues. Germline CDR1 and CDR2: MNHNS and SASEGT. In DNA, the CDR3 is TGTGCCAGCAGTGGAGACAGAGAAGAGACCCAGTACTTC. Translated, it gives CASSGDREETQYF.

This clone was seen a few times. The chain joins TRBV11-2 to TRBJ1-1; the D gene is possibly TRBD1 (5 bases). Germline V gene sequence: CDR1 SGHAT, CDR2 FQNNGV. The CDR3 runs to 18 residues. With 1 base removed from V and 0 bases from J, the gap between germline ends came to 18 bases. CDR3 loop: CASSLGGDKGIMNTEAFF. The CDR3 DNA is TGTGCCAGCAGCTTAGGGGGGGATAAAGGGATCATGAACACTGAAGCTTTCTTT.

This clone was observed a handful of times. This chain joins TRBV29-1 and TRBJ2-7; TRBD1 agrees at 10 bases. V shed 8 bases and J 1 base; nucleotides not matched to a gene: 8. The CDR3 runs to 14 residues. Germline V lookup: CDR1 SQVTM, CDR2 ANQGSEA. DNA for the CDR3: TGCAGCTTCTTGGGGACAGGGGAATCCTACGAGCAGTACTTC. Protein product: CSFLGTGESYEQYF.

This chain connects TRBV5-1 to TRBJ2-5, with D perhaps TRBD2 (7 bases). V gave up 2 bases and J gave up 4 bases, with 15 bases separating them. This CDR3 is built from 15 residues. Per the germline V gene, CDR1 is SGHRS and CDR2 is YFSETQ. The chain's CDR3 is CASSLGGGQGETQYF. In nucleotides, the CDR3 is TGCGCCAGCAGCTTAGGGGGGGGGCAAGGAGAGACCCAGTACTTC.

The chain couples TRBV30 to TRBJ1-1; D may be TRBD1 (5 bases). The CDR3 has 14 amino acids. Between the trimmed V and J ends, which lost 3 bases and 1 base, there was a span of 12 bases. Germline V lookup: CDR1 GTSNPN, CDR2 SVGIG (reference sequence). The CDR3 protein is CAWRSWQGNTEAFF. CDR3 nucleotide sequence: TGTGCCTGGAGGTCATGGCAGGGGAACACTGAAGCTTTCTTT.

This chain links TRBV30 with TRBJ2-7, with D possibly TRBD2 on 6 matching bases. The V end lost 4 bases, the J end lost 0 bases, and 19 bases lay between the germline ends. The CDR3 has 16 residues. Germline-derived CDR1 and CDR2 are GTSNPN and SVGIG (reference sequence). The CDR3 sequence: CAWTLGRHRISYEQYF. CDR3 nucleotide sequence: TGTGCCTGGACCCTAGGGAGGCACCGGATCTCCTACGAGCAGTACTTC.

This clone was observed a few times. In DNA form, the CDR3 reads TGTGCCAGCAGTCATAAAACACAGGGGGCCGATGAGCAGTTCTTC. Its protein product is CASSHKTQGADEQFF. The chain links TRBV27 to TRBJ2-1; TRBD1 agrees at 9 bases. The CDR3 extends over 15 amino acids. CDR1 and CDR2 (germline): MNHEY, SMNVEV (reference sequence). V shed 5 bases, J shed 8 bases, and the junction held 10 bases outside the gene matches.

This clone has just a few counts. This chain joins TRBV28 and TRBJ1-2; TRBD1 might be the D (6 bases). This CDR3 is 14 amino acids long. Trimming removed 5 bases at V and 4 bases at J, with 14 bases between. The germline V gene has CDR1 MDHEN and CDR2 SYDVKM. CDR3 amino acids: CASSTLQGGYGYTF. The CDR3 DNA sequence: TGTGCCAGCAGTACCTTACAGGGCGGCTATGGCTACACCTTC.

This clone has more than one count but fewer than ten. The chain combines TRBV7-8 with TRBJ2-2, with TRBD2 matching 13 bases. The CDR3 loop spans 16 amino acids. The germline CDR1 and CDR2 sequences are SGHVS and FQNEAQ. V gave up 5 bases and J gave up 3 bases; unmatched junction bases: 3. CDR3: CASSPLAGGYTGELFF. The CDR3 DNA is TGTGCCAGCAGCCCACTAGCGGGGGGGTACACCGGGGAGCTGTTTTTT.

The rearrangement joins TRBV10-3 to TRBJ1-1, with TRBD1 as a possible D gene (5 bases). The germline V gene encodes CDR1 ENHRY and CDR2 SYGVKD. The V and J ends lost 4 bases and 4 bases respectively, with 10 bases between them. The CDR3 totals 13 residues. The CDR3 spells CAISVGEGTEAFF. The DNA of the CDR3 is TGTGCCATCAGTGTAGGGGAGGGCACTGAAGCTTTCTTT.

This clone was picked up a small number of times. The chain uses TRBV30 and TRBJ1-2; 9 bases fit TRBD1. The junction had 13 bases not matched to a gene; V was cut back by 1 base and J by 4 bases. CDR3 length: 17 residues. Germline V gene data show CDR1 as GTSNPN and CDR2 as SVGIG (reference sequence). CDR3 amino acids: CAWSAGTTGGAGYGYTF. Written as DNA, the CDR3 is TGTGCCTGGAGTGCTGGCACTACAGGGGGCGCGGGCTATGGCTACACCTTC.

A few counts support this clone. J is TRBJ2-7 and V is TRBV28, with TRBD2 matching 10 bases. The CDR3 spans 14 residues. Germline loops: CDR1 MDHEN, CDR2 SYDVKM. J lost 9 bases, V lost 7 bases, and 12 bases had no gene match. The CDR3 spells CASKVGLAGAWQYF. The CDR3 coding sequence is TGTGCCAGCAAGGTCGGGCTAGCGGGAGCATGGCAGTACTTC.

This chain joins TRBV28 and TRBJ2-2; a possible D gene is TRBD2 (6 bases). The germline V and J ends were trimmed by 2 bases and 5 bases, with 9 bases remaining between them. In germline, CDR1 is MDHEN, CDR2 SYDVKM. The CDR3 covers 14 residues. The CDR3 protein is CASSLTGVTGELFF. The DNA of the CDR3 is TGTGCCAGCAGTTTAACGGGAGTGACCGGGGAGCTGTTTTTT.

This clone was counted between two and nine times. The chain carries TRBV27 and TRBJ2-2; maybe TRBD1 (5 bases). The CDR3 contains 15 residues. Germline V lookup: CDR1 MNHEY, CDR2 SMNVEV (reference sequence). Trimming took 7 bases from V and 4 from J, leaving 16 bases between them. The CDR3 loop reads CASNPAGPVTGELFF. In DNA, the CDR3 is TGTGCCAGCAACCCCGCAGGGCCGGTCACCGGGGAGCTGTTTTTT.

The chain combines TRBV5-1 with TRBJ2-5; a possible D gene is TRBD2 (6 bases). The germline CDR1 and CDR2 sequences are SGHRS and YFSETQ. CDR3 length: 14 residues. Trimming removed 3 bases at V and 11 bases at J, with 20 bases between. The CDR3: CASSSLEEGTEQYF. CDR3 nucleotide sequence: TGCGCCAGCAGCTCTCTCGAGGAGGGGACGGAGCAGTACTTC.

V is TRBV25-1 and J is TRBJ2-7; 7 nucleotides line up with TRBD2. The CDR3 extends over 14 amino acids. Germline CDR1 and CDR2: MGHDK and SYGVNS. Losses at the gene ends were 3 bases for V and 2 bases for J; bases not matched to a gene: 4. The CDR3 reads CASSEASGPYEQYF. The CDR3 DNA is TGTGCCAGCAGTGAGGCTAGCGGACCCTACGAGCAGTACTTC.

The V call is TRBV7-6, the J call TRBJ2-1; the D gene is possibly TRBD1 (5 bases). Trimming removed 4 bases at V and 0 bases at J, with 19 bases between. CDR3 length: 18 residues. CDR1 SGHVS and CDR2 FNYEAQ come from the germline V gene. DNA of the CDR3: TGTGCCAGCAGCTCATCTAGACAGCCGCTCAGCTCCTACAATGAGCAGTTCTTC. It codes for CASSSSRQPLSSYNEQFF.

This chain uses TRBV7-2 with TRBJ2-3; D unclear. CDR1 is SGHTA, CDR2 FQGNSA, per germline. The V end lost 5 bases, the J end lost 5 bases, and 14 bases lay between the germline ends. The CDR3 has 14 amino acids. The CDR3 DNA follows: TGTGCCAGCAGCCGAAGCCCAGGCGAAGATACGCAGTATTTT. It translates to CASSRSPGEDTQYF.

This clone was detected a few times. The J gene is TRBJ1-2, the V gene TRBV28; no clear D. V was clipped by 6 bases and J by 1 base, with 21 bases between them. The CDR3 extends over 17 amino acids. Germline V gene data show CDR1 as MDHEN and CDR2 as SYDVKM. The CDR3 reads CASSFWGEGRYNYGYTF. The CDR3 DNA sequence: TGTGCCAGCAGCTTTTGGGGTGAGGGCCGCTATAACTATGGCTACACCTTC.

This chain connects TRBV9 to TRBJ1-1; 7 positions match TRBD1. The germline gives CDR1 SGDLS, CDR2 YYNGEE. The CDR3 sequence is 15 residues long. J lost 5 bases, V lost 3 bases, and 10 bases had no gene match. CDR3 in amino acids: CASSAADRLGTEAFF. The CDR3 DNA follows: TGTGCCAGCAGCGCGGCGGACAGGCTCGGGACTGAAGCTTTCTTT.

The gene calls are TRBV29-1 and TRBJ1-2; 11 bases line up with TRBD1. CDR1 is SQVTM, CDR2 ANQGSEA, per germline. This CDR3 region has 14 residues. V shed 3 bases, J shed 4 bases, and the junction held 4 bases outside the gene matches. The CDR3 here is CSVDPGQGVYGYTF. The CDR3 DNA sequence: TGCAGCGTTGACCCGGGACAGGGGGTCTATGGCTACACCTTC. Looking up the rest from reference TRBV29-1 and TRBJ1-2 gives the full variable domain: SAVISQKPSRDICQRGTSLTIQCQVDSQVTMMFWYRQQPGQSLTLIATANQGSEATYESGFVIDKFPISRPNLTFSTLTVSNMSPEDSSIYLCSVDPGQGVYGYTFGSGTRLTVV.